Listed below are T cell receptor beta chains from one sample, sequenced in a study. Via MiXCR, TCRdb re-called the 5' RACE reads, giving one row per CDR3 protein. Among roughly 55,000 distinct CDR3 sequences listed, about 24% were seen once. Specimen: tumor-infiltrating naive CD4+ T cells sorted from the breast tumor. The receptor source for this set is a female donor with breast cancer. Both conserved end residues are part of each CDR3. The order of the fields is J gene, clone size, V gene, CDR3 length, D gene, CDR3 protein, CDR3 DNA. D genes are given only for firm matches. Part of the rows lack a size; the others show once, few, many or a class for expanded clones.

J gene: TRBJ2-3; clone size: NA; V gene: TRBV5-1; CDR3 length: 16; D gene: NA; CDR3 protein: CASSLADKGATDTQYF; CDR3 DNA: TGCGCCAGCAGCTTGGCTGATAAGGGAGCCACAGATACGCAGTATTTT
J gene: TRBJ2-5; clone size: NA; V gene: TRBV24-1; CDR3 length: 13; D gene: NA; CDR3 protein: CATSDGAQETQYF; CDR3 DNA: TGTGCCACCAGTGATGGGGCACAAGAGACCCAGTACTTC
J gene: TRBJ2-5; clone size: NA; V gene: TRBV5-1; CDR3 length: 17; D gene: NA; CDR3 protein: CASSSTPGTPYQETQYF; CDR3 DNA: TGCGCCAGCAGTTCAACCCCCGGGACACCGTACCAAGAGACCCAGTACTTC
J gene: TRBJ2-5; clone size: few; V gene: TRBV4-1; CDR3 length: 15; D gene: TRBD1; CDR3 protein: CASSHKGQPEETQYF; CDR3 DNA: TGCGCCAGCAGCCACAAGGGACAGCCCGAAGAGACCCAGTACTTC
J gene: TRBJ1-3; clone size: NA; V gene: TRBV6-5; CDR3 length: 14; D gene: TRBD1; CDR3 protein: CASSLQGTGNTIYF; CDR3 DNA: TGTGCCAGCAGCCTACAGGGGACAGGAAACACCATATATTTT
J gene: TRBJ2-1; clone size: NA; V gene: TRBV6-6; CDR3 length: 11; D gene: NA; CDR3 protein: CASSSEDEQFF; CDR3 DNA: TGTGCCAGCAGTTCGGAGGATGAGCAGTTCTTC
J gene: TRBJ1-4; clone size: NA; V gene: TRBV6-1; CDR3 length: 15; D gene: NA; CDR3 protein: CASSVFRGTNEKLFF; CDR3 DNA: TGTGCCAGCAGTGTGTTCAGGGGAACTAATGAAAAACTGTTTTTT
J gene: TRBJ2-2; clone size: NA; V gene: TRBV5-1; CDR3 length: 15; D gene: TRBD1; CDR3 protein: CASSRGDRASGELFF; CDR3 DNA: TGCGCCAGCAGCCGAGGGGACAGGGCATCCGGGGAGCTGTTTTTT
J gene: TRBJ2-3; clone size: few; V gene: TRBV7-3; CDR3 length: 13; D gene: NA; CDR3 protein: CASRKTGTDTQYF; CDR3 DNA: TGTGCCAGCAGAAAAACGGGCACAGATACGCAGTATTTT
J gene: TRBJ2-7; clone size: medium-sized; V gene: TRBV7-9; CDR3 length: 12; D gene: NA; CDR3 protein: CASSLTGDEQYF; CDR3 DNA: TGTGCCAGCAGCCTTACGGGCGACGAGCAGTACTTC
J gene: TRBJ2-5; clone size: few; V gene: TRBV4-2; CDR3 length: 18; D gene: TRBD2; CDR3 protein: CASSQSGLAGGLGETQYF; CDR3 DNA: TGTGCCAGCAGCCAGTCGGGACTAGCGGGAGGATTAGGAGAGACCCAGTACTTC
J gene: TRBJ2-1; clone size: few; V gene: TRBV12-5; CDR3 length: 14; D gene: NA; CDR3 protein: CASGLDPPDDEQFF; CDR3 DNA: TGTGCTAGTGGTTTGGATCCCCCTGACGATGAGCAGTTCTTC